This T cell receptor (beta chain) came from a study of T cells in Graves' hyperthyroidism and ophthalmopathy. The overall study: Peripheral blood was obtained at initial diagnosis, preceding any treatment.

Regions amplified from RNA transcripts were the TCR beta CDR3 regions. When the TCR CDR3 underwent first-round RT-PCR, the HTBI primer set was used. TCRdb reprocessed the multiplex PCR reads with MiXCR, giving one entry per CDR3 protein. The sample yields about 840,000 distinct CDR3 sequences, over 35% seen once. This CDR3 is 14 amino acids long. CDR1 is SGHTA and CDR2 is FQGNSA in the germline V gene. J lost 7 bases, V lost 9 bases, and 12 bases had no gene match. This receptor was identified in a man in his late teens or twenties with Graves' hyperthyroidism. The rearrangement uses TRBV7-2 and TRBJ2-7; TRBD2 aligns across 10 bases. Sequencing input: blood. Here the CDR3 reads CASGSAGGLGEQYF. CDR3 coding DNA: TGTGCCAGTGGCTCAGCGGGAGGGTTGGGGGAGCAGTACTTC.